This T cell receptor beta chain emerged from a study of T cells in women clearing cervical HPV infection. About the study: Controls were women whose single incident HPV16 infection cleared within 12 months without precancer or cancer. The study, taken as a whole, reports: CIN3+ cases had significantly higher TCR repertoire richness than controls, but evenness did not differ.

Germline CDR1 and CDR2: SGHNT and YYREEE (reference sequence). There are 12 residues in the CDR3. Trimming left V 1 base short and J 6 bases short, with 5 bases between. Concerning this clone itself: Antigen specificity is unknown. The read ends 3 residues shy of where the CDR3 ends; the end is completed using the germline J gene.

Sequenced by immunoSEQ multiplex PCR; TCRdb stores in-frame clones only, minus some. The listing records 45,000 to 55,000 clones. The clonotype was recovered from a woman between 18 and 70 years old with a cervical HPV16 infection that either progressed to CIN3+ or cleared (not recorded which). The sample consisted of blood buffy coat. V is TRBV5-4 and J is TRBJ2-1; D is undetermined. CDR3 in amino acids: CASSLTANEQFF. CDR3 bases read: TGTGCCAGCAGCTTGACTGCCAATGAG.